The clone carrying this T cell receptor beta chain was detected only a few times. Its cognate antigen is unknown. The source of the sample is a study of cytomegalovirus exposure and HLA in healthy donors. Notes on the study in general: TCR beta chains associated with HLA were, in a later analysis, more clonally expanded than equally common others. Later analysis identified about 18,000 TCR beta sequences associated with HLA alleles, using a false discovery rate threshold of 0.05. TCR beta V- and J-gene trimming, according to a later analysis, was linked to a missense DCLRE1C variant.

The CDR3 covers 14 residues. The junction had 6 bases not matched to a gene; V was cut back by 3 bases and J by 11 bases. Germline assignment: CDR1 SQVTM and CDR2 ANQGSEA. Researchers ran the PCR with 60 Vbeta and 13 Jbeta primers. Original data processing: Counted up in a later analysis, unique TCR beta chains came to some 82 million, with around 10 million shared. TCRdb's copy holds only in-frame clones and misses some; the assay was immunoSEQ multiplex PCR. The V and J calls and clone size are taken from that table; D and trimming were inferred from the DNA. Of around 130,000 clones listed, 75% to 85% were seen once; the top ten hold 5.5% to 7%.

V gene TRBV29-1 combines with J gene TRBJ2-5; 16 bases fit TRBD2. The sequenced sample consisted of PBMCs. The receptor was derived from a woman aged 35 to 49 in good health and CMV-seropositive. Here the CDR3 reads CSVDAGTSGRVQYF. The CDR3 DNA reads TGCAGCGTTGACGCCGGGACTAGCGGGAGGGTGCAGTACTTC.